This T cell receptor beta chain was recorded in a study of blood T cells in healthy people across ages. Study-level results: Because donor CMV status was unknown, expanded clonotype changes were possibly confounded.

This clonotype has only a few counts. The antigen is unknown. Using a J-beta primer mix together with a sample-barcoded 5' primer, a second PCR was run for about 6 to 11 cycles. TCRdb recomputed calls from the 5' RACE reads with MiXCR, one row per CDR3 protein. The sample consists of approximately 780,000 distinct CDR3 sequences, around 24% of them appearing once. With 7 bases removed from V and 8 bases from J, the gap between germline ends came to 17 bases. CDR1 and CDR2 from the germline V gene are ENHRY and SYGVKD. This CDR3 region has 13 residues. These data were also reused for a study on T cells of mothers and their children.

The source material was blood. The source of this sequence is a boy between 10 and 17 years old in good health. This chain connects TRBV10-3 to TRBJ1-2; tentatively, D is TRBD1 (5 bases). The CDR3 spells CAITPGRRRGYTF. In DNA form, the CDR3 reads TGTGCCATCACACCGGGACGAAGGAGGGGCTACACCTTC.